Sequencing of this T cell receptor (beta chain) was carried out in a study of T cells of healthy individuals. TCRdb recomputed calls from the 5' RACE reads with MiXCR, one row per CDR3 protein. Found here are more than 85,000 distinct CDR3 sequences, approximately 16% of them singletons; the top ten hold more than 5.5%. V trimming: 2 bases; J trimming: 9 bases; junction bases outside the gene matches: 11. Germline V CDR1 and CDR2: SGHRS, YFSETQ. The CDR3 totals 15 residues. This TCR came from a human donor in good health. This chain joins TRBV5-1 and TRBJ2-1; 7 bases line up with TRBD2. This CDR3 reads CASSFLAAEAGEQFF. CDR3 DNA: TGCGCCAGCAGCTTTCTAGCGGCGGAGGCGGGTGAGCAGTTCTTC.